The sequence of this T cell receptor (beta chain) was determined in a study of blood T cell repertoires in COVID-19. Study-level background: Researchers got acute and convalescent COVID-19 samples from the United States, Italy and Spain. Sources were T cells, B-cell-depleted T cells, or PBMCs; the material itself was cDNA or gDNA.

This CDR3 is built from 13 residues. CDR1 and CDR2 from the germline V gene are SEHNR and FQNEAQ (reference sequence). V dropped 3 bases and J dropped 7 bases, with 12 bases sitting between them. Per the original methods: Amplification of reference gene primers was used by the study to estimate nucleated cell counts. The repertoire was sequenced with immunoSEQ multiplex PCR; TCRdb's copy has only in-frame clones and lacks some. D and trimming were read from the DNA, whereas the V and J calls and clone size are those reported in that table. This sample has over 150,000 clones; more than 85% occur once, and the top ten carry approximately 0.5%.

The J gene is TRBJ2-5, the V gene TRBV7-9; D might be TRBD1 (5 bases). The sequence derives from a man aged 45-65 years with acute or convalescent COVID-19. The sequenced sample was peripheral blood. CDR3 DNA sequence: TGTGCCAGCAGCTTCGACAGATGGGGGACCCAGTACTTC. As protein: CASSFDRWGTQYF.